This entry is about one T cell receptor beta chain. Its antigen is still unknown. There are no base qualities to consult, and no much larger clone falls within one base. The sample belongs to a study of cytomegalovirus exposure and HLA in healthy donors (dated by TCRdb to 2016 to 2017). General notes on the study: According to an earlier analysis of around 600 of the donors, about 180 million T cells yielded roughly 110 million unique TCR beta sequences and more than 250 Gb of sequence data. An early release covering roughly 640 HLA-typed donors comprised approximately 290 gigabases of sequencing data and roughly 86 million unique TCR sequences. Of the roughly 390 genotyped donors, about 84% fell in the genetic ancestry cluster associated with self-reported Caucasian donors. The study aimed to test whether cataloging public T cell receptors could reveal signatures of past pathogen exposure. The study used immunosequencing to profile the T cell repertoires of 666 subjects and linked those repertoires to cytomegalovirus serostatus. In addition to the first cohort of roughly 700 subjects, a separate validation cohort of approximately 110 different subjects was used. To predict cytomegalovirus infection status, the study combined high-throughput TCR immunosequencing, statistical association of individual TCRs with disease status, and machine learning. A later analysis re-analyzed previously published TCR beta repertoires from 550 to 700 donors and added high-resolution HLA genotyping to study TCR occurrence patterns. The later analysis used no new phenotypic data to find candidate immune exposures, relying instead on TCR beta sequences and their occurrence across donors. An earlier analysis of approximately 580 of the donors used high-throughput TCR beta sequencing to judge whether each TCR beta V gene segment behaved as functional or pseudogenic. Alongside the repertoire data, information on donor age, sex, ethnicity and CMV serostatus was compiled. A later genetic analysis took genome-wide SNP genotypes for about 65% of the 666 donors and used that subset as a discovery cohort. All discovery cohort repertoires had been generated on a single sequencing platform. HLA typing covered class I and class II loci at four-digit resolution. Typing coverage varied by locus: roughly 620-640 donors for A, B, C, DRB1 and DQB1; 500 to 550 for DQA1; nearly 610 for DPA1; 450 to 480 for DPB1. Four or five DR-DQ haplotypes were handled as single units for association and clustering, since linkage in the cohort was strong. Among about 400 genotyped donors of the cohort, an average of about 240,000 unique TCR beta nucleotide sequences was sequenced per donor, of which 15% to 20% were non-productive.

V and J lose 7 bases and 5 bases, and a span of 17 bases separates them. The CDR3 contains 14 residues, cysteine and phenylalanine counted. The retained sequence is limited to the CDR3, 42 bases, with the frame set at the first base. Via the germline V gene, CDR1 is SNHLY and CDR2 FYNNEI. General conclusions and limits of the study: In a later analysis, the rate of TCR association differed among HLA loci, with DRB1 alleles having the most associated TCRs and HLA-C alleles having the fewest. At a false discovery rate of 0.05, a later analysis linked 16,000 or so TCR beta sequences to specific HLA alleles. The authors suggested that the approach could potentially be extended to other disease states and immunological phenotypes. The presence/absence analyses assumed that sequencing depth was roughly uniform across donors, and that assumption may not be true. Assigning TCR associations to individual alleles was difficult when HLA alleles, especially DR and DQ, strongly co-occurred. Broadly in line with IMGT annotations, most TCR beta V segments showed up in productive rearrangements about 87% or about 30% of the time in an earlier analysis of 587 of the donors. Compared with equally common non-associated chains, HLA-associated TCR beta chains in a later analysis were more clonally expanded and had lower generation probabilities. Some IMGT-functional V segments, including TRBV6-2 and TRBV6-3, could not be distinguished by the 87-base-pair reads and were therefore excluded. The study gave a list of about 160 TCR beta chains associated with cytomegalovirus. Linkage disequilibrium might explain the correlated functional status among segregating V segments, but an unknown experimental factor could not be ruled out. Immune exposure information for the cohort was limited to CMV serostatus. In this cohort, only TCR beta chains were sequenced, and detectable features were limited by the absence of alpha or paired-chain data. Around 16 rarely observed V segments, including chromosome 9 orphons, were excluded from the earlier analysis of a few hundred of the donors because counts were too low. Cytomegalovirus status was reported to be diagnosed by the classifier with high specificity and sensitivity in both the original and validation cohorts. A group of highly shared sequence variants was considered likely to be a technical artifact of the sequencing pipeline. According to a later genetic analysis, donors in an Asian-associated ancestry cluster had fewer N-insertions in productive TCRs than the approximately 650-donor mean. A few of the identified cytomegalovirus-associated TCR beta chains were confirmed in vitro to be specific for cytomegalovirus antigens. Several of the top co-occurrence clusters appeared to be linked to parvovirus B19, influenza, CMV and Epstein-Barr virus, according to a later analysis. In a later genetic analysis, a missense DCLRE1C variant was associated with V-gene and J-gene trimming of TCR beta chains, and the association was replicated in an independent cohort. A further reported finding was that TCR beta sequences accurately predicted the HLA-A and HLA-B alleles for most subjects in the first cohort. In a later analysis, most CMV-associated TCR beta chains were found to appear HLA-restricted, with HLA associations seemingly driven largely by CMV exposure. Across donors, most TCR sequences were observed very rarely, whereas some public TCRs were present in many individuals. HLA typing was unavailable for some donors at each locus, so association tests used only the typed subset.

The library was built by means of the immunoSEQ multiplex PCR assay. The multiplex PCR relied on a mix of 60 forward primers for TCR Vbeta segments and 13 reverse primers for TCR Jbeta segments. The CDR3 region of rearranged TCR beta genes was amplified from genomic DNA with a multiplex PCR assay. The amplified TCR beta libraries were sequenced on the Illumina HiSeq System as 87-base-pair reads. Concerning the study's data processing: A later analysis tallied 80 million to 95 million unique TCR beta chains across the 640 or so repertoires, and about 12 million of those chains were shared by two or more donors. Raw reads were error-corrected and collapsed into unique sequences by a nearest-neighbor algorithm in which closely related sequences were merged to remove PCR and sequencing errors. To assign V, D and J gene segments, CDR3 sequences were aligned to IMGT reference sequences. For a sequence to be retained, a match of at least six nucleotides was required to both a V gene segment and a J gene segment. Rearrangements were classified as productive when the CDR3 lacked stop codons and remained in frame with V and J, and all other rearrangements were classified as non-productive. CDR3 was defined according to IMGT convention as the region running from the second conserved V-encoded cysteine to the conserved J-encoded phenylalanine. In an earlier analysis of around 570 of the donors, sequences lacking an unambiguous match to a single V gene segment were excluded. In an earlier analysis of almost 600 of the donors, a V segment was called functional when productive rearrangements were above 56.7%, and segregating when the standard deviation between donors exceeded 5%. A statistical classification framework was built to diagnose cytomegalovirus status from the catalog of TCR beta chain sequences. A later analysis assigned V and J genes by comparing TCR nucleotide sequences with IMGT/GENE-DB human TR gene sequences. A later analysis assigned CDR3 sequences and most-parsimonious VDJ recombination scenarios with the TCRdist pipeline. In a later analysis, each TCR beta chain was defined by its CDR3 amino acid sequence together with its V-gene family, and reads lacking a unique V-gene family were excluded. As a way to deal with suspected cross-contamination and a sequencing artifact, a later analysis dropped 500 to 700 nucleotide sequences that were highly shared and had low generation probability. In a later analysis, a clonal expansion index for each public chain was calculated from normalized within-repertoire ranks of inferred template counts. In a later analysis, generation probabilities were computed with a VDJ recombination model fitted to out-of-frame rearrangements, and the resulting probabilities were checked against IGoR. A later analysis scored TCR-TCR, TCR-HLA and TCR-CMV co-occurrence with hypergeometric tests, applying a repertoire-size bias correction to TCR pairs. In a later analysis, false discovery rates were estimated by permuting HLA or CMV assignments 20 times. A later analysis grouped co-occurring TCRs with DBSCAN, adding TCRdist sequence similarity when clustering within HLA-allele-positive subsets. For co-occurrence clustering, repertoires with fewer than 30,000 or more than 120,000 public chains were excluded, along with 4 to 6 repertoires with anomalous nucleotide sharing. As stored in TCRdb, this immuneACCESS dataset retains in-frame rearrangements with V and J assigned. A fraction of the clones does not appear; measured against another copy, unresolved V genes explain less than half of the discrepancy, and the remainder lacks a known reason. For V, J and clone size, that table is used; D and trimming come from the DNA. In all, the sample holds around 200,000 clones, and 84% of those were seen once. Approximately 1.2% of the sample lies in the top ten.

The cohort comprised approximately 700 healthy bone marrow donors. At the time of sampling, all cohort members were nominally healthy, though unrecorded immune exposures were likely present. The donor tested CMV seropositive and was one of the 289 seropositive cohort members. Every donor gave a peripheral blood sample, and the peripheral blood mononuclear cells from that sample were used for TCR beta sequencing. Genomic DNA extraction from the blood cell samples was performed with the Qiagen DNeasy Blood Extraction Kit. Sequencing was done on a sample of PBMCs. The chain links TRBV2 with TRBJ1-2; the D gene assignment is ambiguous. This clonotype was obtained from a girl aged 2 to 10 in good health and CMV-seropositive. The CDR3 reads CASTELRVGYGYTF. The DNA sequence is TGTGCCAGCACCGAGCTGAGGGTCGGGTATGGCTACACCTTC.